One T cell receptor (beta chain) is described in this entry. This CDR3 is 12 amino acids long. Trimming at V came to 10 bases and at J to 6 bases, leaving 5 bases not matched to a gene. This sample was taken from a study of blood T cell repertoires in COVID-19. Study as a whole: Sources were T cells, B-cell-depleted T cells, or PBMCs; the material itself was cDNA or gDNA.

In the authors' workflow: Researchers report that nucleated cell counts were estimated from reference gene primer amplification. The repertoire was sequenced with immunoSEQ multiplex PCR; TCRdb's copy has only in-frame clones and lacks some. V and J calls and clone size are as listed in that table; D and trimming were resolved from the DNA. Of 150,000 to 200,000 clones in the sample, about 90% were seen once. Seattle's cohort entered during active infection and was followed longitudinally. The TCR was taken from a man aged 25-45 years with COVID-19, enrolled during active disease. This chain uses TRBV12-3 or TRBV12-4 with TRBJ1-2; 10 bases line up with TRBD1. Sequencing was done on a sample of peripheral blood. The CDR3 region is CAIGGTGDGYTF. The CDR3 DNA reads TGTGCCATCGGGGGGACAGGGGATGGCTACACCTTC.